What follows are 19 T cell receptor beta chains derived from one specimen sequenced in a study of T cell changes during pregnancy in multiple sclerosis. Measured with immunoSEQ multiplex PCR; TCRdb has only the in-frame clones, and not every one. The profile shows approximately 11,000 clones, around four fifths of them singletons. The material was CD8+ T cells from peripheral blood mononuclear cells, obtained after pregnancy. These receptors were taken from a female donor in good health, enrolled as a control in a pregnancy study.

J is TRBJ1-3 and V is TRBV6-5, with 7 bases fitting TRBD1. The CDR3 is made up of 15 amino acids. Per the germline V gene, CDR1 is MNHEY and CDR2 is SVGAGI. V lost 7 bases, J lost 0 bases, and 6 bases stayed unmatched. In DNA, the CDR3 is TGTGCCAGCAAACGACCAGGGGGCTCTGGAAACACCATATATTTT. This translates into CASKRPGGSGNTIYF.

The count of this clone is one. The chain combines TRBV7-9 with TRBJ2-6; tentatively, D is TRBD1 (5 bases). This CDR3 has 17 amino acids. V dropped 1 base and J dropped 8 bases, with 18 bases sitting between them. Per germline, CDR1 SEHNR and CDR2 FQNEAQ (reference sequence). CDR3 coding DNA: TGTGCCAGCAGCTTAGGTACGCAGGGTCTAGGAACCAACGTCCTGACTTTC. This codes for CASSLGTQGLGTNVLTF. The full variable domain, its missing parts supplied by reference TRBV7-9 and TRBJ2-6, is DTGVSQNPRHKITKRGQNVTFRCDPISEHNRLYWYRQTLGQGPEFLTYFQNEAQLEKSRLLSDRFSAERPKGSFSTLEIQRTEQGDSAMYLCASSLGTQGLGTNVLTFGAGSRLTVL.

By frequency in the sample, this clone is medium-sized. V and J are TRBV11-3 and TRBJ2-1; D perhaps matches TRBD2 (6 bases). The CDR3 is made up of 14 amino acids. CDR1 is SGHNT and CDR2 is YENEEA in the germline V gene. V lost 3 bases, J lost 10 bases, and 16 bases lay in between. The chain's CDR3 is CASSLGGILGEQFF. The CDR3 DNA sequence: TGTGCCAGCAGCTTGGGGGGTATACTAGGAGAGCAGTTCTTC. Full variable domain (remainder filled in from reference TRBV11-3 and TRBJ2-1): EAGVVQSPRYKIIEKKQPVAFWCNPISGHNTLYWYLQNLGQGPELLIRYENEEAVDDSQLPKDRFSAERLKGVDSTLKIQPAELGDSAVYLCASSLGGILGEQFFGPGTRLTVL.

V usage is TRBV28 and J usage is TRBJ2-3, with D possibly TRBD2 on 7 matching bases. The CDR3 runs to 16 residues. V lost 6 bases and J lost 2, with 18 bases in between. Germline V gene lookup returns CDR1 MDHEN and CDR2 SYDVKM. CDR3 amino acids: CASSPGGGGNTDTQYF. For the CDR3, the DNA is TGTGCCAGCAGCCCTGGAGGGGGAGGGAACACAGATACGCAGTATTTT.

CDR3 residues: CASSQEREQETQYF. Here the CDR3 DNA reads TGCGCCAGCAGCCAAGAACGAGAACAAGAGACCCAGTACTTC. This rearrangement joins TRBV4-1 to TRBJ2-5; unclear D gene. CDR1 and CDR2 (germline): MGHRA, YSYEKL. This CDR3 comprises 14 residues. V dropped 0 bases and J dropped 2 bases, with 7 bases sitting between them.

This clone was detected only a few times. The V gene is TRBV27, the J gene TRBJ1-1; TRBD1 agrees at 7 bases. The V gene's germline CDR1 is MNHEY and CDR2 SMNVEV (reference sequence). The CDR3 covers 13 residues. J gave up 6 bases and V 5 bases, and 6 bases lay outside the gene matches. The CDR3 loop reads CASSQTGKAEAFF. The CDR3 DNA is TGTGCCAGCAGTCAGACAGGGAAGGCTGAAGCTTTCTTT.

The chain recombines TRBV27 with TRBJ2-7; D is undetermined. Deletions cut 0 bases from V and 4 bases from J, with 7 bases between. The CDR3 totals 13 residues. CDR1 is MNHEY, CDR2 SMNVEV, per germline (reference sequence). The DNA for the CDR3 is TGTGCCAGCAGTTTATCACTGAGTTACGAGCAGTACTTC. Protein sequence: CASSLSLSYEQYF.

The chain links TRBV6-6 to TRBJ2-3; TRBD1 matches 7 bases. The CDR3 consists of 15 residues. Looked up from germline, CDR1 is MNHNY and CDR2 is SVGAGI (reference sequence). Unmatched junction bases numbered 8, after V lost 8 bases and J lost 0 bases. CDR3 in amino acids: CASEPGQQSTDTQYF. The CDR3 bases are TGTGCCAGCGAACCGGGACAGCAAAGCACAGATACGCAGTATTTT.

This chain uses TRBV2 with TRBJ2-1, with no clear D. The CDR3 contains 16 residues. The V end was cut by 7 bases, the J end by 0 bases, with 16 bases between. Per the germline V gene, CDR1 is SNHLY and CDR2 is FYNNEI. The CDR3 loop is CASTRGLASSYNEQFF. The CDR3 DNA is TGTGCCAGCACCCGAGGATTGGCGAGCTCCTACAATGAGCAGTTCTTC.

This clone has only a few counts. The genes are TRBV9 and TRBJ2-1, with 13 bases matching TRBD2. The trim removed 7 bases at V and 4 bases at J, leaving 8 bases unmatched. Germline assignment: CDR1 SGDLS and CDR2 YYNGEE. The CDR3 has 16 residues. Here the CDR3 reads CASSPPGLAGYNEQFF. In nucleotides, the CDR3 is TGTGCCAGCTCCCCCCCGGGACTAGCGGGGTACAATGAGCAGTTCTTC.

This clone showed up just once. This chain connects TRBV30 to TRBJ2-7, with 9 bases aligning to TRBD2. Looked up from germline, CDR1 is GTSNPN and CDR2 is SVGIG (reference sequence). Unmatched junction bases numbered 3, after V lost 0 bases and J lost 3 bases. The CDR3 loop spans 14 amino acids. For the CDR3, the DNA is TGTGCCTGGAGTGTAGGAGCGGGAGGCTACGAGCAGTACTTC. As protein: CAWSVGAGGYEQYF. Looking up the rest from reference TRBV30 and TRBJ2-7 gives the full variable domain: SQTIHQWPATLVQPVGSPLSLECTVEGTSNPNLYWYRQAAGRGLQLLFYSVGIGQISSEVPQNLSASRPQDRQFILSSKKLLLSDSGFYLCAWSVGAGGYEQYFGPGTRLTVT.

CDR3: CASSFGTGGTEAFF. The CDR3 nucleotides are TGTGCCAGTAGTTTCGGGACAGGGGGAACTGAAGCTTTCTTT. The chain employs TRBV19 and TRBJ1-1, with 11 nucleotides matching TRBD1. V was clipped by 5 bases and J by 5 bases; unmatched bases: 4. Looked up from germline, CDR1 is LNHDA and CDR2 is SQIVND (reference sequence). The CDR3 spans 14 residues.

CDR3 sequence: CASREAGAGEAQYF. CDR3 coding DNA: TGTGCCAGCAGAGAGGCGGGGGCGGGTGAGGCCCAGTACTTC. The V call is TRBV2, the J call TRBJ2-5; TRBD2 might be the D (7 bases). CDR1 is SNHLY, CDR2 FYNNEI, per germline. Trimming took 6 bases from V and 9 from J, leaving 20 bases between them. The CDR3 is 14 amino acids.

The chain combines TRBV28 with TRBJ1-5; maybe TRBD1 (6 bases). The CDR3 loop spans 16 amino acids. Germline-derived CDR1 and CDR2 are MDHEN and SYDVKM. V was cut by 2 bases and J by 3 bases, with 14 bases left in between. The CDR3 DNA is TGTGCCAGCAGTTTAGGGGGCGGGGGAGTCAATCAGCCCCAGCATTTT. Its protein is CASSLGGGGVNQPQHF.

V gene TRBV4-2 combines with J gene TRBJ2-1, with a weak D call TRBD2 (6 bases). Trimming pared 3 bases from V and 2 bases from J, leaving 17 bases between. The CDR3 length is 17 residues. Germline lookup yields CDR1 LGHNA and CDR2 YNFKEQ. CDR3 bases: TGTGCCAGCAGCCAGCTCCCGACCGGGAGTCCCTACAATGAGCAGTTCTTC. The encoded protein is CASSQLPTGSPYNEQFF.

This sequence joins TRBV2 and TRBJ2-7, with D perhaps matching TRBD2 (5 bases). Germline CDR1 is SNHLY and CDR2 is FYNNEI. The CDR3 totals 12 residues. V gave up 7 bases and J gave up 4 bases, with 11 bases separating them. CDR3 residues: CASIYRGYEQYF. In nucleotides, the CDR3 is TGTGCCAGCATCTACCGGGGTTACGAGCAGTACTTC.

The V and J genes are TRBV9 and TRBJ2-1; 12 bases are shared with TRBD2. This CDR3 spans 16 amino acids. CDR1 is SGDLS, CDR2 YYNGEE, per germline. Trimming cost V 4 bases and J 5 bases; bases outside gene matches: 7. CDR3 DNA: TGTGCCAGCAGCACAAGGACTAGCGGGGTCCACAATGAGCAGTTCTTC. As protein: CASSTRTSGVHNEQFF.

The chain carries TRBV30 and TRBJ2-5; maybe TRBD1 (7 bases). This CDR3 is built from 14 residues. Germline V CDR1 and CDR2: GTSNPN, SVGIG (reference sequence). Trimming removed 0 bases from V and 5 bases from J, with 13 bases in between. The CDR3 DNA is TGTGCCTGGAGTGTAGCAGGGGGGCGGGAGACCCAGTACTTC. Translating it yields CAWSVAGGRETQYF.

The rearrangement uses TRBV19 and TRBJ2-3, with TRBD2 matching 8 bases. The germline V gene encodes CDR1 LNHDA and CDR2 SQIVND (reference sequence). Losses at the gene ends were 6 bases for V and 4 bases for J; bases not matched to a gene: 9. The CDR3 totals 15 residues. CDR3 sequence (DNA): TGTGCCAGTAGCGAACACGGACTAGCCCCAGATACGCAGTATTTT. This sequence encodes CASSEHGLAPDTQYF.